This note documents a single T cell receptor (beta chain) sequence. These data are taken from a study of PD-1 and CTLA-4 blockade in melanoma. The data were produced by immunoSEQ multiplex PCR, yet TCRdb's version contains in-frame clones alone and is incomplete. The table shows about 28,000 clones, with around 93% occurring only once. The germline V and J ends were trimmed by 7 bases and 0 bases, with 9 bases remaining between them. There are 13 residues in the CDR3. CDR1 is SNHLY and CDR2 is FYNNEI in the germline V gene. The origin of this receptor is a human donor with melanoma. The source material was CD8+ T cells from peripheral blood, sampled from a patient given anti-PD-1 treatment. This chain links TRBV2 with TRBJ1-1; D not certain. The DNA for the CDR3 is TGTGCCAGCATCTTAGTTATGAACACTGAAGCTTTCTTT. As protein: CASILVMNTEAFF. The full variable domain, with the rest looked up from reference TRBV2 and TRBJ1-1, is EPEVTQTPSHQVTQMGQEVILRCVPISNHLYFYWYRQILGQKVEFLVSFYNNEISEKSEIFDDQFSVERPDGSNFTLKIRSTKLEDSAMYFCASILVMNTEAFFGQGTRLTVV.